A single sample is the source of the 19 T cell receptor beta chains below, sequenced in a study of blood T cell repertoires in COVID-19. The repertoire was sequenced with immunoSEQ multiplex PCR; TCRdb's copy has only in-frame clones and lacks some. The sample carries some 38,000 clones, nearly 90% recorded once. Sequencing was carried out using peripheral blood. The source is a man in his 60s with active or convalescent COVID-19.

The chain combines TRBV19 with TRBJ1-5, with D hard to call. The germline gives CDR1 LNHDA, CDR2 SQIVND (reference sequence). Trimming took off 5 bases at V and 5 bases at J, with 13 bases between the two ends. This CDR3 contains 14 residues. The CDR3 bases are TGTGCCAGTAGTTTTCGACCCGGAGATCAGCCCCAGCATTTT. It codes for CASSFRPGDQPQHF.

CDR3: CASSVVGTSFQEQFF. The CDR3 coding sequence is TGTGCCAGCAGCGTAGTGGGGACTAGCTTCCAGGAGCAGTTCTTC. This chain connects TRBV9 to TRBJ2-1; 9 bases line up with TRBD2. The CDR3 loop spans 15 amino acids. Germline assignment: CDR1 SGDLS and CDR2 YYNGEE. V lost 0 bases and J lost 10; bases outside the gene matches: 8.

This chain uses TRBV4-2 with TRBJ2-3; D may be TRBD1 (6 bases). The CDR3 is made up of 14 amino acids. V dropped 1 base and J dropped 5 bases, with 10 bases sitting between them. Looked up from germline, CDR1 is LGHNA and CDR2 is YNFKEQ. The CDR3 reads CASSQVLRGDTQYF. CDR3 in DNA: TGTGCCAGCAGCCAAGTCCTCAGGGGAGATACGCAGTATTTT.

V usage is TRBV7-2 and J usage is TRBJ1-4; 9 bases are shared with TRBD1. From germline, CDR1 is SGHTA and CDR2 FQGNSA. V shed 5 bases, J shed 5 bases, and the junction held 3 bases outside the gene matches. The CDR3 contains 14 residues. The CDR3 loop reads CASSPGTGNEKLFF. CDR3 in DNA: TGTGCCAGCAGCCCCGGGACAGGGAATGAAAAACTGTTTTTT.

The chain is built from TRBV3-1 (or the pseudogene TRBV3-2) and TRBJ2-5, with 9 nucleotides matching TRBD1. The length of the CDR3 is 17 residues. Trimming took 0 bases from V and 5 from J; bases not matched to a gene: 10. Germline V CDR1 and CDR2: LGHDT, YNNKEL (reference sequence). This CDR3 reads CASSQDLGQGFRETQYF. The CDR3 coding sequence is TGTGCCAGCAGCCAAGATTTGGGACAGGGCTTCAGGGAGACCCAGTACTTC.

V gene TRBV28 combines with J gene TRBJ2-1; D not certain. The CDR3 contains 12 residues. V shed 1 base and J shed 9 bases, with 7 bases lying between them. From germline, CDR1 is MDHEN and CDR2 SYDVKM. The CDR3 DNA reads TGTGCCAGCAGTTTATCGCGCGGTGAGCAGTTCTTC. Translating it yields CASSLSRGEQFF.

This rearrangement joins TRBV20-1 to TRBJ2-1, with no clear D. Germline lookup yields CDR1 DFQATT and CDR2 SNEGSKA (reference sequence). This CDR3 comprises 11 residues. V was shortened by 3 bases and J by 9 bases, with 9 bases between the two germline ends. In DNA, the CDR3 is TGCAGTGCTAGGAGTGCGGCTGAGCAGTTCTTC. It codes for CSARSAAEQFF.

The V gene is TRBV28, the J gene TRBJ1-5, with unresolved D. Trimming pared 5 bases from V and 4 bases from J, leaving 6 bases between. Germline lookup yields CDR1 MDHEN and CDR2 SYDVKM. The CDR3 loop spans 12 amino acids. Here the CDR3 reads CASSGTNQPQHF. The DNA for the CDR3 is TGTGCCAGCAGTGGTACTAATCAGCCCCAGCATTTT.

V is TRBV7-9 and J is TRBJ2-7, with 8 bases that match TRBD1. Looked up from germline, CDR1 is SEHNR and CDR2 is FQNEAQ (reference sequence). The CDR3 is 16 amino acids. V shed 1 base and J 5 bases; nucleotides not matched to a gene: 10. The CDR3 here is CASSLVGTGSWNEQYF. The DNA for the CDR3 is TGTGCCAGCAGCTTAGTAGGGACAGGCTCTTGGAACGAGCAGTACTTC.

In nucleotides, the CDR3 is TGTGCCAGTAGTACTAGCAGCTACGAGCAGTACTTC. This translates into CASSTSSYEQYF. This rearrangement joins TRBV19 to TRBJ2-7, with D possibly TRBD2 on 5 matching bases. There are 12 residues in the CDR3. CDR1 and CDR2 from the germline V gene are LNHDA and SQIVND (reference sequence). V was cut by 4 bases and J by 3 bases, with 7 bases left in between. The entire variable domain, with the rest obtained from reference TRBV19 and TRBJ2-7, is as follows: DGGITQSPKYLFRKEGQNVTLSCEQNLNHDAMYWYRQDPGQGLRLIYYSQIVNDFQKGDIAEGYSVSREKKESFPLTVTSAQKNPTAFYLCASSTSSYEQYFGPGTRLTVT.

The chain recombines TRBV28 with TRBJ2-1; the D gene is possibly TRBD2 (5 bases). The V end was cut by 5 bases, the J end by 5 bases, with 16 bases between. Germline loops: CDR1 MDHEN, CDR2 SYDVKM. This CDR3 has 15 amino acids. CDR3 protein: CASSQPPGLHNEQFF. CDR3 coding DNA: TGTGCCAGCAGTCAACCCCCGGGGTTACACAATGAGCAGTTCTTC.

This sequence joins TRBV14 and TRBJ2-1; 11 bases match TRBD2. Trimming at V came to 5 bases and at J to 14 bases, leaving 14 bases not matched to a gene. The CDR3 runs 15 residues. Germline V gene sequence: CDR1 SGHDN, CDR2 FVKESK. The CDR3 here is CASSRLAGGRVLEFF. DNA for the CDR3: TGTGCCAGCAGCAGGCTAGCGGGAGGTCGGGTATTGGAGTTCTTC.

The V and J genes are TRBV14 and TRBJ2-1; TRBD2 might be the D (6 bases). Germline assignment: CDR1 SGHDN and CDR2 FVKESK. The CDR3 runs 15 residues. V was trimmed by 4 bases and J by 0 bases, leaving 10 bases between them. The CDR3 is CASSRRASSYNEQFF. The CDR3 nucleotides read TGTGCCAGCAGCCGGAGGGCGAGCTCCTACAATGAGCAGTTCTTC.

The rearrangement links TRBV30 to TRBJ1-6, with D possibly matching TRBD1 (6 bases). Trimming took off 5 bases at V and 10 bases at J, with 21 bases between the two ends. CDR1 is GTSNPN, CDR2 SVGIG, per germline (reference sequence). The CDR3 is made up of 15 amino acids. CDR3 nucleotide sequence: TGTGCCTGGCGTCCGAGGGGGTTATTGTACTCACCCCTCCACTTT. Encoded protein: CAWRPRGLLYSPLHF.

The CDR3 nucleotides read TGCGCCAGCAGCCTCAACCCAGGGCTTGGGCAGTTCTTC. Translated: CASSLNPGLGQFF. The rearrangement uses TRBV5-1 and TRBJ2-1; tentatively, D is TRBD1 (5 bases). V lost 4 bases to trimming and J lost 12 bases, with 17 bases between them. This CDR3 is 13 amino acids long. CDR1 is SGHRS and CDR2 is YFSETQ in the germline V gene.

This clone appeared once. The V call is TRBV18, the J call TRBJ1-1; 8 nucleotides agree with TRBD1. The V gene end was trimmed by 5 bases and the J gene end by 1 base; junction bases not matched to a gene: 6. Germline CDR1 KGHSH, CDR2 LQKENI. This CDR3 spans 15 amino acids. CDR3 residues: CASSTAGTGNTEAFF. The CDR3 nucleotides are TGTGCCAGCTCAACAGCCGGGACAGGGAACACTGAAGCTTTCTTT.

This chain joins TRBV6-1 and TRBJ2-7; 10 bases match TRBD2. The CDR3 extends over 14 amino acids. With V trimmed by 2 bases and J by 2 bases, 0 bases remained unmatched. The germline gives CDR1 MNHNS, CDR2 SASEGT. CDR3 bases: TGTGCCAGCAGTGAACTAGCGGGAGCCTACGAGCAGTACTTC. Protein sequence: CASSELAGAYEQYF.

This clone has just a few counts. This chain connects TRBV9 to TRBJ2-1; 10 positions agree with TRBD2. There are 14 residues in the CDR3. The germline gives CDR1 SGDLS, CDR2 YYNGEE. Unmatched junction bases numbered 8, after V lost 7 bases and J lost 7 bases. CDR3 residues: CASQPGLATNEQFF. The CDR3 nucleotides are TGTGCCAGCCAACCGGGACTAGCGACGAATGAGCAGTTCTTC.

This chain joins TRBV5-1 and TRBJ2-3; D gene ambiguous. V was pared by 2 bases and J by 1 base, with 5 bases between. The CDR3 extends over 13 amino acids. In germline, CDR1 is SGHRS, CDR2 YFSETQ. CDR3 sequence (DNA): TGCGCCAGCAGCTTTGAGGGCACAGATACGCAGTATTTT. Amino acids: CASSFEGTDTQYF.